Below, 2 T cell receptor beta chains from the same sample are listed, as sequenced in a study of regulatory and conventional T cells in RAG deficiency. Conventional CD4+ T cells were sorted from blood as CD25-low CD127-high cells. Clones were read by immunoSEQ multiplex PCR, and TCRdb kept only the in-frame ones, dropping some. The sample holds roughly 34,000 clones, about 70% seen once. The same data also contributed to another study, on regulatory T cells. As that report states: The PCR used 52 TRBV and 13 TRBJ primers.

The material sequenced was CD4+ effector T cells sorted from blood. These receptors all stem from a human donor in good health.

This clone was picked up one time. In DNA form, the CDR3 reads TGTGCCAGCAGCTTAACAGGAGAGGAAGAGACCCAGTACTTC. As protein: CASSLTGEEETQYF. This sequence joins TRBV5-6 and TRBJ2-5; maybe TRBD1 (5 bases). Trimming cost V 2 bases and J 3 bases, with 11 bases left between them. Looked up from germline, CDR1 is SGHDT and CDR2 is YYEEEE. The CDR3 contains 14 residues.

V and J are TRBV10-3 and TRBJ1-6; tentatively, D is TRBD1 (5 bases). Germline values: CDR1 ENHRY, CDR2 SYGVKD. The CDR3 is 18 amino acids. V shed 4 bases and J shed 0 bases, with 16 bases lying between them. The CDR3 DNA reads TGTGCCATCAGTGGAAAGAGTGGGGGGTACTCCTATAATTCACCCCTCCACTTT. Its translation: CAISGKSGGYSYNSPLHF.